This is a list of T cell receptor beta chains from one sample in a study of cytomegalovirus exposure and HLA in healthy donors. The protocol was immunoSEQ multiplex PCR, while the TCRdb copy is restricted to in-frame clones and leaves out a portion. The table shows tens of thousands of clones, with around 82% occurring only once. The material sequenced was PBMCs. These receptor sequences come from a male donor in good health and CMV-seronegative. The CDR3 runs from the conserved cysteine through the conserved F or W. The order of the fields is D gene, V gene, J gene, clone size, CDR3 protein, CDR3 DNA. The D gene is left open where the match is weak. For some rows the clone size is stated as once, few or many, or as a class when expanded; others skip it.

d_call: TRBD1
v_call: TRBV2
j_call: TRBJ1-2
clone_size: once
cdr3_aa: CASSQTGGNGYTF
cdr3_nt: TGTGCCAGCAGCCAGACAGGGGGGAATGGCTACACCTTC

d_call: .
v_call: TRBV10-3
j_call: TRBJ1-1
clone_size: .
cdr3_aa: CASMGGRGAFF
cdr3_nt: TGTGCCTCCATGGGTGGTCGGGGAGCTTTCTTT

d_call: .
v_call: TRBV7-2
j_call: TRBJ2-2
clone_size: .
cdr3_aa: CASSLGPGDNTGELFF
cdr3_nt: TGTGCCAGCAGCCTCGGCCCGGGGGACAACACCGGGGAGCTGTTTTTT

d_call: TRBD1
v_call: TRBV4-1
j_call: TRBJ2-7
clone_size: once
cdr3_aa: CASSQDGGTGVYEQYF
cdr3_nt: TGCGCCAGCAGCCAAGATGGAGGGACAGGGGTCTACGAGCAGTACTTC

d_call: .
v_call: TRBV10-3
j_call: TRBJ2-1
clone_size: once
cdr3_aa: CAISEGNSRDEQFF
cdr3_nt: TGTGCCATCAGTGAGGGAAACAGCAGGGATGAGCAGTTCTTC

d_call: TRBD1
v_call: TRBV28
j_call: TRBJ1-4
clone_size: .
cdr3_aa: CASTTGTGLEKLFF
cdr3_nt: TGTGCCAGCACCACCGGGACAGGGCTTGAAAAACTGTTTTTT

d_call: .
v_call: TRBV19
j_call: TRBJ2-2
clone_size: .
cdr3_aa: CASSISGTFTGELFF
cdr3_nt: TGTGCCAGTAGTATATCCGGGACTTTCACCGGGGAGCTGTTTTTT

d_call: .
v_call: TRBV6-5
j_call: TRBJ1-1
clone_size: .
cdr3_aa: CAIGGFYTEAFF
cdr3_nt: TGTGCCATCGGAGGGTTTTACACTGAAGCTTTCTTT

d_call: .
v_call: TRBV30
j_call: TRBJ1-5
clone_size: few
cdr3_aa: CAWSSGSSNQPQHF
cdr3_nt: TGTGCCTGGAGTTCGGGGAGCAGCAATCAGCCCCAGCATTTT

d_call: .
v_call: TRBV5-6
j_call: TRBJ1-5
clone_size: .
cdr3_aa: CASSLRAGRSNQPQHF
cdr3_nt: TGTGCCAGCAGCTTAAGGGCAGGGCGTAGCAATCAGCCCCAGCATTTT

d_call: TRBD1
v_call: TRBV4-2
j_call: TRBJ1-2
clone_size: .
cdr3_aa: CASSQDLGTVNYGYPF
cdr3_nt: TGTGCCAGCAGCCAAGATCTGGGGACAGTTAACTATGGCTACCCCTTC

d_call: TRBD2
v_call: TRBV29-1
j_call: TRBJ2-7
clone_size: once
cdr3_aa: CSVEERGEGEQYF
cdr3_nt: TGCAGCGTTGAAGAACGGGGGGAGGGCGAGCAGTACTTC

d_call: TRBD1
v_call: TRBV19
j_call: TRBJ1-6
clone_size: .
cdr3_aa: CASRQGGNSPLHF
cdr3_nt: TGTGCCAGCCGACAGGGAGGTAATTCACCCCTCCACTTT

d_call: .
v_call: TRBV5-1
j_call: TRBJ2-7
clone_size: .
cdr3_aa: CASSVGHLEIYEQYF
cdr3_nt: TGCGCCAGCAGCGTAGGACACCTCGAAATCTACGAGCAGTACTTC

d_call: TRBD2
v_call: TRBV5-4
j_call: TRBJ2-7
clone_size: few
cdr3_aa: CASSSGLAEVYEQYF
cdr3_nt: TGTGCCAGCAGCTCTGGACTAGCGGAGGTCTACGAGCAGTACTTC

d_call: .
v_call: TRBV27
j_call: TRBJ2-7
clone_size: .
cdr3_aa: CASSFQIAETYEQYF
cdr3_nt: TGTGCCAGCAGTTTTCAAATAGCGGAAACCTACGAGCAGTACTTC

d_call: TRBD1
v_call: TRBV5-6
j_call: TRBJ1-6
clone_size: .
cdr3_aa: CASSLEQGPDSPLHF
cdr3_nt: TGTGCCAGCAGCTTGGAACAGGGGCCTGATTCACCCCTCCACTTT

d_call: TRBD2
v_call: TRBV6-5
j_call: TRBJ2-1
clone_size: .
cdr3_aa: CASSYGPGGPQWEQFF
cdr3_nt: TGTGCCAGCAGTTACGGTCCGGGGGGGCCACAGTGGGAGCAGTTCTTC

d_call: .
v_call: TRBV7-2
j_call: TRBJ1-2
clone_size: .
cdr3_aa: CASSLAFIYGYTF
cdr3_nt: TGTGCCAGCAGCTTAGCGTTTATCTATGGCTACACCTTC

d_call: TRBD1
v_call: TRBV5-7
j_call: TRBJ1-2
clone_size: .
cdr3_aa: CASSLADRGDGYTF
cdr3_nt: TGTGCCAGCAGCTTGGCCGACAGGGGGGATGGCTACACCTTC

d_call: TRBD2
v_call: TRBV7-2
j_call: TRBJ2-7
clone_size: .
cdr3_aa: CASSRALAGAYEQYF
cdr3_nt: TGTGCCAGCAGCAGAGCCTTAGCGGGAGCCTACGAGCAGTACTTC

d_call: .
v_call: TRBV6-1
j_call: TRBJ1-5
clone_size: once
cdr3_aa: CASSEVQSNQPQHF
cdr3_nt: TGTGCCAGCAGTGAAGTTCAGTCTAATCAGCCCCAGCATTTT

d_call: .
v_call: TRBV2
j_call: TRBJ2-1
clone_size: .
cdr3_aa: CASKDSYNEQFF
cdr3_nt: TGTGCCAGCAAGGACTCATACAATGAGCAGTTCTTC

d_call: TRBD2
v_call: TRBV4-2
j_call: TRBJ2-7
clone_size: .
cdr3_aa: CASSPTGLAGYEQYF
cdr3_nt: TGTGCCAGCAGCCCCACCGGACTAGCCGGCTACGAGCAGTACTTC

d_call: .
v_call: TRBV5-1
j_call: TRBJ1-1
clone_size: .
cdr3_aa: CASSFEGVNTEAFF
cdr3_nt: TGCGCCAGCAGCTTCGAGGGCGTGAACACTGAAGCTTTCTTT

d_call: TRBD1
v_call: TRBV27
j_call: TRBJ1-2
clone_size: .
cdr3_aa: CASSFQGATYGYTF
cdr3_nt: TGTGCCAGCAGTTTCCAGGGGGCGACCTATGGCTACACCTTC

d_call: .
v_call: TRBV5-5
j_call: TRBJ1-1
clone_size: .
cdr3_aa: CASSFSGGGGTEAFF
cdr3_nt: TGTGCCAGCAGCTTCTCCGGGGGGGGAGGCACTGAAGCTTTCTTT

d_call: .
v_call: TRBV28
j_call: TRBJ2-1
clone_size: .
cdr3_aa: CASRLALSSYNEQFF
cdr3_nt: TGTGCCAGCAGATTAGCGTTAAGCTCCTACAATGAGCAGTTCTTC

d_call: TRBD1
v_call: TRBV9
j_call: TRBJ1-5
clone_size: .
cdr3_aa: CASSVGQGYNQPQNF
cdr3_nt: TGTGCCAGCAGCGTAGGACAGGGGTACAATCAGCCCCAGAATTTT

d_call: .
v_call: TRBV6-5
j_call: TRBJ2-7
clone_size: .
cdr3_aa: CASSAGITYEQYF
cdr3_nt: TGTGCCAGCAGTGCAGGGATTACCTACGAGCAGTACTTC

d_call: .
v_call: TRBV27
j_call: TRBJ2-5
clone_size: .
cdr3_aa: CASSLGGTGARTQYF
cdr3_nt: TGTGCCAGCAGCCTCGGCGGCACAGGCGCAAGGACCCAGTACTTC

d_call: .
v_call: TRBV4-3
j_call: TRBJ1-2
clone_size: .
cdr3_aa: CASSQAGALSYGYTF
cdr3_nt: TGCGCCAGCAGCCAAGCTGGGGCCCTTAGCTATGGCTACACCTTC

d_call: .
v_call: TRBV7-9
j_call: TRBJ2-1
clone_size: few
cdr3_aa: CASSLGGGGYNEQFF
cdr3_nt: TGTGCCAGCAGCTTAGGGGGAGGGGGCTACAATGAGCAGTTCTTC

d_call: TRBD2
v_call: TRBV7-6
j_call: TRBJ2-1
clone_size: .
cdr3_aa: CASSPRGGTVGYNEQFF
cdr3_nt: TGTGCCAGCAGCCCGCGGGGGGGGACGGTGGGCTACAATGAGCAGTTCTTC

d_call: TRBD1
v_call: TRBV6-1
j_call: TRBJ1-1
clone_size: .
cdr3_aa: CASRTGGGTEAFF
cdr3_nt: TGTGCCAGCAGAACAGGGGGCGGGACTGAAGCTTTCTTT

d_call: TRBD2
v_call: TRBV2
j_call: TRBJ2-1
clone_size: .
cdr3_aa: CASRGLAGKYNEQFF
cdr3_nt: TGTGCCAGCAGAGGACTAGCGGGGAAGTACAATGAGCAGTTCTTC

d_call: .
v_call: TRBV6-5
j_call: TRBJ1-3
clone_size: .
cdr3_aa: CATSRSQGPGNTIYF
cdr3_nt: TGTGCCACCTCCAGATCCCAGGGGCCGGGAAACACCATATATTTT

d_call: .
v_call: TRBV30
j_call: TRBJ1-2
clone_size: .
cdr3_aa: CAWSVGQGGSEDGYTF
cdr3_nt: TGTGCCTGGAGTGTAGGGCAGGGAGGGAGTGAGGATGGCTACACCTTC

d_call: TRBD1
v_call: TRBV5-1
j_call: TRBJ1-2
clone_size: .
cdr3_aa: CASSLGRGLINYGYTF
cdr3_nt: TGCGCCAGCAGCTTGGGCAGGGGGCTTATCAACTATGGCTACACCTTC

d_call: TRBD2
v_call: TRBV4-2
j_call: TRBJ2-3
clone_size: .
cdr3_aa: CASSQISGSTDTQYF
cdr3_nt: TGTGCCAGCAGCCAGATTAGCGGGAGCACAGATACGCAGTATTTT

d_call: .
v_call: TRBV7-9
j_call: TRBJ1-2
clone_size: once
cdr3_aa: CASSLSFSGSNYGYTF
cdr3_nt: TGTGCCAGCAGCTTATCGTTCTCGGGGAGTAACTATGGCTACACCTTC

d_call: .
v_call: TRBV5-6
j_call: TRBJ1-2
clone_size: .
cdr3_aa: CASSTGKVYGYTF
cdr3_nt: TGTGCCAGCAGCACAGGGAAGGTCTATGGCTACACCTTC

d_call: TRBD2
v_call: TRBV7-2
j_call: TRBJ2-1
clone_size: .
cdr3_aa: CASSSTSGGHNEQFF
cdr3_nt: TGTGCCAGCAGCTCGACTAGCGGGGGCCACAATGAGCAGTTCTTC

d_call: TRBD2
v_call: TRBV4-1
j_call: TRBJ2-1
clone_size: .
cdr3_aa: CASSYGLGYNEQFF
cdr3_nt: TGCGCCAGCAGCTATGGACTAGGCTACAATGAGCAGTTCTTC

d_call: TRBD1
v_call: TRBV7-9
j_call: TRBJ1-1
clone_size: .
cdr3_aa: CASSHHTGGTEAFF
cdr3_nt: TGTGCCAGCAGCCATCACACAGGGGGCACTGAAGCTTTCTTT

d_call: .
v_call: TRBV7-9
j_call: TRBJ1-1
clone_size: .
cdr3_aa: CASSPSGMAFF
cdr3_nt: TGTGCCAGCAGCCCGAGCGGTATGGCTTTCTTT

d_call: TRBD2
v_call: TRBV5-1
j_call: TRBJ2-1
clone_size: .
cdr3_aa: CASSRVPGLAGGLNEQFF
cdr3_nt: TGCGCCAGCAGCCGAGTCCCGGGACTAGCGGGGGGGCTTAATGAGCAGTTCTTC

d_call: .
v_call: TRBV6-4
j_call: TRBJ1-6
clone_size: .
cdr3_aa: CASSASGVYNSPLHF
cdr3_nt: TGTGCCAGCAGTGCCAGCGGGGTTTATAATTCACCCCTCCACTTT

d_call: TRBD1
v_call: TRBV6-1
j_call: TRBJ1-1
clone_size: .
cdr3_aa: CASSLDRGFTEAFF
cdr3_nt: TGTGCCAGCAGTCTAGACAGGGGGTTTACTGAAGCTTTCTTT

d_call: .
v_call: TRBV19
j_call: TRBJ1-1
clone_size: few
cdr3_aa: CASSMGQNTEAFF
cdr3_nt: TGTGCCAGTAGTATGGGCCAGAACACTGAAGCTTTCTTT

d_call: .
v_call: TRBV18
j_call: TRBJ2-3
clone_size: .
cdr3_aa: CASSPNYSTDTQYF
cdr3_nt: TGTGCCAGCTCACCAAATTATAGCACAGATACGCAGTATTTT

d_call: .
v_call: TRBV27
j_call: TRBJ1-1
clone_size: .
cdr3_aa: CASSPDRHTEAFF
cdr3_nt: TGTGCCAGCAGTCCTGACAGGCACACTGAAGCTTTCTTT

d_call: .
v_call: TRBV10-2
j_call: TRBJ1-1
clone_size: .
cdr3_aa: CASSARAPNTEAFF
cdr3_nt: TGCGCCAGCAGTGCCAGGGCCCCGAACACTGAAGCTTTCTTT

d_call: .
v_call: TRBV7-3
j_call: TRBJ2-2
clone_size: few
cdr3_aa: CASSLSGRGTGELFF
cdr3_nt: TGTGCCAGCAGCTTAAGTGGCAGGGGTACCGGGGAGCTGTTTTTT

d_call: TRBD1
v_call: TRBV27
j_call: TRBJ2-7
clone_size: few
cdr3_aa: CASSRSRTGTYEQYF
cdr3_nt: TGTGCCAGCAGTCGCAGCCGGACAGGCACCTACGAGCAGTACTTC

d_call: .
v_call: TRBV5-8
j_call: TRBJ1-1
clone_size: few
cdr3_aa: CASSPNRASNTEAFF
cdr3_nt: TGTGCCAGCAGCCCCAACAGGGCCTCGAACACTGAAGCTTTCTTT

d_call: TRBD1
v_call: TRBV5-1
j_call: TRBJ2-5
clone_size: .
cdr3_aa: CASSPGQGPKTQYF
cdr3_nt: TGCGCCAGCAGCCCCGGACAGGGCCCGAAGACCCAGTACTTC

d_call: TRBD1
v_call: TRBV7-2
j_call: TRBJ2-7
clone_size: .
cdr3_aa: CASSPRQGSGEQYF
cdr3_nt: TGTGCCAGCAGCCCTCGACAGGGGAGTGGCGAGCAGTACTTC